A single sample gave rise to the 8 T cell receptor beta chains below, sequenced in a study of post-analysis software for immune sequencing data. Broader study findings: Controls had lower frequencies than patients of about 5 TRBV segments, which included TRBV5-6, TRBV5-1 and TRBV20-1.

Presence of unique molecular identifiers characterized the TCR beta cDNA libraries. TCRdb re-called the PCR reads with MiXCR, one entry per CDR3 protein. Altogether 600,000 to 750,000 distinct CDR3 sequences are present, 55% to 60% being singletons, with the ten largest covering 10% to 12%. These receptors' targets are unknown. Input material: blood. The receptors were sampled from a girl aged 2 to 9 with multiple sclerosis.

This clonotype was observed a handful of times. The CDR3 DNA reads as TGTGCCAGCAGCTTAGGGGCGGGAGACGGGGGCAACAATGAGCAGTTCTTC. Its protein is CASSLGAGDGGNNEQFF. The rearrangement uses TRBV7-9 and TRBJ2-1, with D possibly matching TRBD2 (7 bases). V shed 1 base and J shed 5 bases, with 18 bases lying between them. The CDR3 length is 17 residues. Germline CDR1 and CDR2: SEHNR and FQNEAQ (reference sequence).

The gene calls are TRBV3-1 and TRBJ2-4; possible D gene TRBD2, 6 bases. Germline loops: CDR1 LGHDT, CDR2 YNNKEL (reference sequence). This CDR3 has 14 residues. Trimming removed 5 bases at V and 7 bases at J, with 15 bases between. This chain's CDR3 is CASSTGTYRNIQYF. The CDR3 region has the DNA TGTGCCAGCAGCACTGGGACTTACCGGAACATTCAGTACTTC.

V gene TRBV20-1 combines with J gene TRBJ2-7; no clear D. Germline V lookup: CDR1 DFQATT, CDR2 SNEGSKA (reference sequence). The V end was cut by 5 bases, the J end by 2 bases, with 16 bases between. The CDR3 has 14 amino acids. The CDR3 protein is CSAPIGGNTYEQYF. In DNA form, the CDR3 reads TGCAGTGCTCCGATCGGCGGCAATACCTACGAGCAGTACTTC.

The CDR3 DNA is TGTGCCTGCCGACTAGCGGAGACCACAGATACGCAGTATTTT. It translates to CACRLAETTDTQYF. The V call is TRBV30, the J call TRBJ2-3, with 9 bases matching TRBD2. This CDR3 is 14 amino acids long. V lost 6 bases and J lost 2; bases outside the gene matches: 6. Germline V gene sequence: CDR1 GTSNPN, CDR2 SVGIG (reference sequence).

On this clonotype itself: A much larger clonotype is one base distant, so this may be a read error. The chain is built from TRBV12-3 or TRBV12-4 and TRBJ2-5; D call uncertain. Trimming removed 6 bases at V and 0 bases at J, with 8 bases between. The CDR3 is 13 amino acids. The CDR3 sequence: CASRTDYQETQYF. CDR3 nucleotides: TGTGCCAGCAGGACCGACTACCAAGAGACCCAGTACTTC.

Ten or more counts support this clonotype. The V gene is TRBV24-1, the J gene TRBJ2-3; weak D call: TRBD1 (7 bases). Trimming cost V 10 bases and J 2 bases, with 12 bases left between them. There are 13 residues in the CDR3. Germline assignment: CDR1 KGHDR and CDR2 SFDVKD. The CDR3: CATEGAITDTQYF. The CDR3 nucleotides read TGTGCCACGGAGGGGGCGATCACAGATACGCAGTATTTT.

This clonotype turned up a few times. The chain employs TRBV12-3 or TRBV12-4 and TRBJ2-1; 9 bases align to TRBD1. With 2 bases clipped from V and 7 bases from J, the junction kept 12 bases outside the gene matches. This CDR3 spans 17 amino acids. Written as DNA, the CDR3 is TGTGCCAGCAGTTTAAGTGGCGGGACAGGGTTTATGAATGAGCAGTTCTTC. It translates to CASSLSGGTGFMNEQFF.

The chain carries TRBV29-1 and TRBJ2-5, with 10 bases that match TRBD1. Germline values: CDR1 SQVTM, CDR2 ANQGSEA. V dropped 4 bases and J dropped 11; count of bases not matched to a gene: 16. The CDR3 has 15 amino acids. The CDR3 nucleotides are TGCAGCGTTGTGGGCTCGGGACAGGGGTCTGGGGAGCAGTACTTC. The encoded protein is CSVVGSGQGSGEQYF.